A single sample is the source of the 13 T cell receptor beta chains below, sequenced in a study of sequential checkpoint blockade in melanoma. Assay: immunoSEQ multiplex PCR; the TCRdb copy retains only in-frame clones and omits some. The table lists roughly 6,000 clones, about 19% of them singletons, with 15% to 20% in the top ten. Treatment noted: randomized to nivolumab then ipilimumab (arm A) or the reverse (arm B). The specimen was tumor tissue (inferred from file names), collected from a patient given nivolumab and ipilimumab in sequence. The receptors derive from a human donor with melanoma.

This clone was detected only a few times. The V gene is TRBV30, the J gene TRBJ1-4, with D tentatively TRBD1 (5 bases). Trimming removed 3 bases from V and 8 bases from J, with 16 bases in between. From germline, CDR1 is GTSNPN and CDR2 SVGIG (reference sequence). This CDR3 is 14 amino acids long. This chain's CDR3 is CAWSIQGTGEKLFF. The CDR3 DNA is TGTGCCTGGAGCATTCAGGGTACTGGGGAAAAACTGTTTTTT.

In this sample, this clone turned up many times. The rearrangement uses TRBV11-3 and TRBJ1-2; 9 bases line up with TRBD1. This CDR3 is 15 amino acids long. Unmatched junction bases numbered 6, after V lost 5 bases and J lost 2 bases. From germline, CDR1 is SGHNT and CDR2 YENEEA. The CDR3 DNA is TGTGCCAGCAGCATTCGACAGGGGGGCAACTATGGCTACACCTTC. Its translation is CASSIRQGGNYGYTF.

This clone counts as medium-sized (0.01 to 0.1%). The chain employs TRBV18 and TRBJ1-2; a possible D gene is TRBD1 (5 bases). The CDR3 is 13 amino acids. V lost 6 bases, J lost 8 bases, and 16 bases lay in between. Germline CDR1 and CDR2: KGHSH and LQKENI. CDR3 protein: CASSAGTGGGYTF. In DNA, the CDR3 is TGTGCCAGCTCGGCCGGGACGGGAGGGGGCTACACCTTC.

This clone is labeled medium-sized. The chain carries TRBV1 and TRBJ1-5. TRBV1 is annotated as a pseudogene. CDR3 length: 16 residues. The CDR3 nucleotides are TGCACCAGCAGCCAAGGTGTAGGATATAGCAATCAGCCCCAGCATTTT. It codes for CTSSQGVGYSNQPQHF.

This rearrangement joins TRBV10-3 to TRBJ2-7; D possibly corresponds to TRBD2 (5 bases). Germline V gene lookup returns CDR1 ENHRY and CDR2 SYGVKD. The V end lost 2 bases, the J end lost 6 bases, and 8 bases lay between the germline ends. The CDR3 runs to 12 residues. The CDR3 region has the DNA TGTGCCATCAGTGAGCTAGCCTCCGAGCAGTACTTC. Translated, it gives CAISELASEQYF.

This clone occurred once. V usage is TRBV29-1 and J usage is TRBJ2-7, with a tentative D call TRBD1 (6 bases). The CDR3 has 14 residues. CDR1 SQVTM and CDR2 ANQGSEA come from the germline V gene. The ends were cut back, 4 bases at V and 2 bases at J, with 15 bases in the middle. In DNA form, the CDR3 reads TGCAGCGTTGTCACTACAGGGTCTACCTACGAGCAGTACTTC. Amino acid sequence: CSVVTTGSTYEQYF.

This clone qualifies as medium-sized. The chain has TRBV19 and TRBJ1-5, with 7 positions matching TRBD1. CDR1 and CDR2 from the germline V gene are LNHDA and SQIVND (reference sequence). CDR3 length: 14 residues. V lost 4 bases and J lost 5; bases outside the gene matches: 5. The CDR3 spells CASSNGQAYQPQHF. The CDR3 nucleotides are TGTGCCAGTAGTAACGGACAGGCCTATCAGCCCCAGCATTTT.

The rearrangement uses TRBV11-3 and TRBJ1-2; D is perhaps TRBD1 (5 bases). Germline V gives CDR1 SGHNT, CDR2 YENEEA. Trimming left V 1 base short and J 2 bases short, with 8 bases between. The CDR3 length is 14 residues. CDR3 nucleotide sequence: TGTGCCAGCAGCTTAGGGGGACTGAACTATGGCTACACCTTC. Protein sequence: CASSLGGLNYGYTF.

This clone turned up a few times. The rearrangement uses TRBV29-1 and TRBJ2-5, with no clear D. CDR3 size: 14 residues. Trimming shortened V by 0 bases and J by 1 base, and 9 bases separated the two germline ends. CDR1 is SQVTM, CDR2 ANQGSEA, per germline. The CDR3 reads CSVEDRRPQETQYF. CDR3 nucleotides: TGCAGCGTTGAAGATAGGCGGCCCCAAGAGACCCAGTACTTC.

This clone was detected a few times. A junction boundary mismatches the germline segment, possibly from a read error. The chain uses TRBV18 and TRBJ1-3; TRBD1 is a possible D gene (6 bases). Germline V gives CDR1 KGHSH, CDR2 LQKENI. The CDR3 consists of 15 residues. The CDR3 DNA follows: TGTGCCAGCTCGCGGAACTCAGGGGTCGGAAAGACCATATATTTT. It specifies CASSRNSGVGKTIYF.

The table lists this clone with many counts. This chain connects TRBV11-3 to TRBJ1-5, with a tentative D call TRBD1 (5 bases). Germline values: CDR1 SGHNT, CDR2 YENEEA. The CDR3 has 15 amino acids. V shed 5 bases and J shed 4 bases, with 15 bases lying between them. The CDR3 DNA follows: TGTGCCAGCAGCCTCGGGACGGCCGAAAATCAGCCCCAGCATTTT. Its translation is CASSLGTAENQPQHF.

This clone was detected many times. This sequence joins TRBV11-3 and TRBJ1-1; 11 nucleotides align to TRBD1. V shed 3 bases and J 7 bases; nucleotides not matched to a gene: 4. Germline-derived CDR1 and CDR2 are SGHNT and YENEEA. CDR3 length equals 14 residues. The chain's CDR3 is CASSFPGTGGEAFF. CDR3 bases: TGTGCCAGCAGCTTTCCCGGGACAGGGGGTGAAGCTTTCTTT.

At least ten counts were recorded for this clone. The rearrangement uses TRBV11-3 and TRBJ1-1; D is ambiguous. This CDR3 comprises 14 residues. Germline V CDR1 and CDR2: SGHNT, YENEEA. V dropped 5 bases and J dropped 4 bases, with 14 bases sitting between them. CDR3 coding DNA: TGTGCCAGCAGCCCATATGAGGTTTTCACTGAAGCTTTCTTT. Amino acids: CASSPYEVFTEAFF.